This T cell receptor beta chain was found in a study of T cells in localized non-small cell lung cancer. The CDR3 is 14 amino acids. The V gene's germline CDR1 is SGHAT and CDR2 FQDESV (reference sequence). The V end lost 0 bases, the J end lost 3 bases, and 8 bases lay between the germline ends. Profiled with immunoSEQ multiplex PCR; TCRdb holds only in-frame clones, not every one. Here the sample spans 90,000 or so clones, around 90% being singletons. The chain has TRBV11-1 and TRBJ1-1; D is ambiguous. The clonotype comes from a man aged 40 to 69 with stage I squamous cell lung carcinoma. This material consisted of peripheral blood, taken before any cancer treatment. The CDR3 here is CASSLAGRDTEAFF. In DNA form, the CDR3 reads TGTGCCAGCAGCTTAGCAGGAAGGGACACTGAAGCTTTCTTT.